These T cell receptor beta chains were read from a single sample in a study of T cell clones after liver transplantation. Repertoires were generated with immunoSEQ multiplex PCR, while TCRdb's copy carries only in-frame clones and drops some. The sample consists of some 70,000 clones, 90% of them appearing once. The sequenced sample was CD4+ T cells from blood, obtained before liver transplant. Every receptor here comes from a human donor who received a liver transplant. Both conserved end residues are part of each CDR3. A D gene is named only where the DNA matches it firmly. Clone size is stated in some rows and not others, as once, few, many or a class when expanded.

.,.,TRBV6-5,TRBJ2-3,CASSSNRATDTQYF,TGTGCCAGCAGTTCTAACAGGGCCACAGATACGCAGTATTTT
TRBD2,.,TRBV19,TRBJ2-3,CASREREKGDTQYF,TGTGCCAGTAGAGAGCGGGAGAAAGGAGATACGCAGTATTTT
.,.,TRBV4-1,TRBJ2-5,CASSQGRMETQYF,TGCGCCAGCTCCCAGGGGCGCATGGAGACCCAGTACTTC
.,.,TRBV15,TRBJ1-1,CATSRGGTSEAFF,TGTGCCACCAGCAGAGGAGGGACATCTGAAGCTTTCTTT
.,.,TRBV2,TRBJ2-7,CASSEQGSSYEQYF,TGTGCCAGCAGTGAACAGGGGAGCTCCTACGAGCAGTACTTC
.,.,TRBV6-6,TRBJ2-5,CASRPPGQETQYF,TGTGCCAGCAGGCCTCCGGGGCAAGAGACCCAGTACTTC
.,.,TRBV9,TRBJ2-3,CASSGGLPAGDTQYF,TGTGCCAGCAGCGGGGGGTTGCCGGCGGGAGATACGCAGTATTTT
.,.,TRBV2,TRBJ2-7,CASALAQLYEQYF,TGTGCCAGCGCCCTAGCGCAATTGTACGAGCAGTACTTC
TRBD1,.,TRBV5-5,TRBJ2-4,CASSPDRGRNIQYF,TGTGCCAGCAGCCCCGACAGGGGGAGGAACATTCAGTACTTC
.,.,TRBV9,TRBJ1-2,CASSVVAGPNYGYTF,TGTGCCAGCAGCGTAGTAGCCGGGCCCAACTATGGCTACACCTTC
TRBD2,.,TRBV15,TRBJ2-3,CATSRVIRGGSFTDTQYF,TGTGCCACCAGCAGAGTTATTCGCGGCGGGAGTTTCACAGATACGCAGTATTTT
TRBD2,once,TRBV10-1,TRBJ2-3,CASSGRGRKRDTQYF,TGCGCCAGCAGCGGGAGGGGACGAAAGAGGGATACGCAGTATTTT
TRBD1,.,TRBV5-8,TRBJ1-2,CASSRTGSAYGYTF,TGTGCCAGCAGCCGGACAGGGTCGGCCTATGGCTACACCTTC
.,.,TRBV7-2,TRBJ1-3,CASSRDGTSGNTIYF,TGTGCCAGCAGCCGAGACGGTACCTCTGGAAACACCATATATTTT
.,.,TRBV7-2,TRBJ1-5,CASSLSQLSNQPQHF,TGTGCCAGCAGCTTGAGTCAGCTTAGCAATCAGCCCCAGCATTTT
TRBD2,.,TRBV10-2,TRBJ2-7,CASSEAGGSYEQYF,TGCGCCAGCAGTGAAGCGGGAGGTTCCTACGAGCAGTACTTC
TRBD2,.,TRBV10-2,TRBJ2-5,CASSEAGLAVETQYF,TGCGCCAGCAGTGAAGCGGGACTAGCGGTAGAGACCCAGTACTTC
TRBD1,.,TRBV10-3,TRBJ2-7,CAISGDSSYEQYF,TGTGCCATCAGTGGGGACAGCTCCTACGAGCAGTACTTC
.,.,TRBV28,TRBJ2-7,CASRSAPPRAREQYF,TGTGCCAGCAGAAGTGCCCCCCCTCGGGCCCGCGAGCAGTACTTC
.,.,TRBV6-1,TRBJ1-1,CASNKGGLNTEAFF,TGTGCCAGCAACAAGGGGGGGCTGAACACTGAAGCTTTCTTT
.,.,TRBV28,TRBJ1-2,CASSNPTNRGGGYTF,TGTGCCAGCAGCAACCCTACAAACCGGGGGGGAGGCTACACCTTC
.,.,TRBV5-1,TRBJ1-1,CASSFGSTEAFF,TGCGCCAGCAGCTTCGGAAGTACTGAAGCTTTCTTT
TRBD1,.,TRBV28,TRBJ2-2,CASRPGTGGRGGELFF,TGTGCCAGCAGGCCCGGGACAGGGGGCAGGGGCGGGGAGCTGTTTTTT
TRBD1,.,TRBV4-3,TRBJ2-7,CASSQLGTGTGEQYF,TGCGCCAGCAGCCAATTGGGGACAGGGACGGGGGAGCAGTACTTC
TRBD1,.,TRBV12-5,TRBJ1-4,CASGPGTENEKLFF,TGTGCTAGTGGACCCGGGACAGAAAATGAAAAACTGTTTTTT
.,.,TRBV5-8,TRBJ1-5,CASSLAAQPQHF,TGTGCCAGCAGCTTGGCAGCCCAGCCCCAGCATTTT
TRBD1,.,TRBV4-2,TRBJ2-1,CASSQRGQYNEQFF,TGTGCCAGCAGCCAGAGGGGACAGTACAATGAGCAGTTCTTC
.,few,TRBV14,TRBJ1-2,CASSQGIGGNYGYTF,TGTGCCAGCAGCCAAGGCATAGGAGGGAACTATGGCTACACCTTC